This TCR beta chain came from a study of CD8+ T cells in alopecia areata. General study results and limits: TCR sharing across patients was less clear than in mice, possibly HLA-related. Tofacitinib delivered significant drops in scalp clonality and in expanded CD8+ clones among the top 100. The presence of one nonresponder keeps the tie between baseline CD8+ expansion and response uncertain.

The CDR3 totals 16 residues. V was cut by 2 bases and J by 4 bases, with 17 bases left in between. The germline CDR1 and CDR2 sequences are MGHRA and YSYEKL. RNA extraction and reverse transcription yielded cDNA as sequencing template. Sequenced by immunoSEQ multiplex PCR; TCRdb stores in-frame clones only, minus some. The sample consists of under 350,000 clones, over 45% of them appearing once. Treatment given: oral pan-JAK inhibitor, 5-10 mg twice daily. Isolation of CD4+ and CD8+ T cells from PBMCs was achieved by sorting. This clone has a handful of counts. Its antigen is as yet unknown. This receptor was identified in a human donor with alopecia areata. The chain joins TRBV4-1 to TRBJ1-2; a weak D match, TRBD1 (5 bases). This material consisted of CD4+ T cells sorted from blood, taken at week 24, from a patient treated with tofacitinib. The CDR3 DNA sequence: TGCGCCAGCAGCCAACCCCGACGGGGCTTAGGCTATGGCTACACCTTC. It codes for CASSQPRRGLGYGYTF.